The present T cell receptor (beta chain) was sequenced within a study of OX40 agonist ivuxolimab in advanced cancers. For the study at large: Hepatocellular carcinoma, melanoma, renal cell or head and neck cancer affected the dose-escalation patients. Previous treatment with anti-PD-1, anti-PD-L1 or anti-CTLA-4 therapy was allowed; 40% had received some. Whole-study findings and limits: Antigen specificity of clonally expanded peripheral T cells was not established. The mean number of expanded clones was higher in CD8+ T cells than in CD4+.

Generated by immunoSEQ multiplex PCR, the TCRdb table keeps only in-frame clones and is missing some. The sample comprises 25,000 to 35,000 clones, roughly 90% of which are singletons, and roughly a tenth rests with the top ten. This clone occurred once. Antigen: not known. V was pared by 4 bases and J by 8 bases, with 9 bases between. Germline V gene sequence: CDR1 SGHDN, CDR2 FVKESK. CDR3 length: 12 amino acids. The sequencing here drew on CD4+ or CD8+ T cells sorted from blood, taken in a trial of the OX40 agonist ivuxolimab. The V gene is TRBV14, the J gene TRBJ2-1; a possible D gene is TRBD1 (6 bases). This sequence originates from an adult with an advanced solid tumor such as melanoma, head and neck, liver or kidney cancer. Written as DNA, the CDR3 is TGTGCCAGCAGCCCGACAGGTCATGAGCAGTTCTTC. Protein: CASSPTGHEQFF.